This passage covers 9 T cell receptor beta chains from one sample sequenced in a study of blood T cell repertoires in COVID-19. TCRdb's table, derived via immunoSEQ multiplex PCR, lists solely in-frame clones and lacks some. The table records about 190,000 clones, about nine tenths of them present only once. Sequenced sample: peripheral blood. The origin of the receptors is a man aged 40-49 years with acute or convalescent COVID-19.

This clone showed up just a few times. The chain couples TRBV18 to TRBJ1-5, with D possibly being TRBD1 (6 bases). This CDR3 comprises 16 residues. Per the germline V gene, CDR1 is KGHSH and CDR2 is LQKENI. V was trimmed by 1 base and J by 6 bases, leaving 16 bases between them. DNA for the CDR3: TGTGCCAGCTCACCACGTCCGCCACAGGGCCTTCAGCCCCAGCATTTT. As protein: CASSPRPPQGLQPQHF.

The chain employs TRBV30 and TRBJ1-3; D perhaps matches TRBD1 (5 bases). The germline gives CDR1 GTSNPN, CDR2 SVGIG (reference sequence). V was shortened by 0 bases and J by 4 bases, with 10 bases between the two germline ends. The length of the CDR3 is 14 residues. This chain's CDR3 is CAWSVPGIGNTIYF. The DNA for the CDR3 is TGTGCCTGGAGTGTACCAGGGATCGGAAACACCATATATTTT.

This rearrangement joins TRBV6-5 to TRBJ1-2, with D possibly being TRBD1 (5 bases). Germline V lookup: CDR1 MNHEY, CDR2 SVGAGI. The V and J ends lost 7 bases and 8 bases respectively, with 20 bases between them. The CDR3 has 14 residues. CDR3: CASTPGLGRYGYTF. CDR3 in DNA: TGTGCCAGCACCCCAGGGTTAGGAAGGTACGGCTACACCTTC.

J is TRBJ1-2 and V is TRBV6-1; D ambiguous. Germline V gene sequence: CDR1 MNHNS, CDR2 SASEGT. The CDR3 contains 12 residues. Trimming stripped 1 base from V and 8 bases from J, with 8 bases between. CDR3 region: CASSEGARGYTF. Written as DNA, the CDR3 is TGTGCCAGCAGTGAAGGGGCCCGGGGCTACACCTTC.

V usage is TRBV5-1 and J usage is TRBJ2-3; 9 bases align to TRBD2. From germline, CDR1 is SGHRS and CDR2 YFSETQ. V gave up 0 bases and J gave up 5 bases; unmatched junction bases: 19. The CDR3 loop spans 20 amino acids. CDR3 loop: CASSLERGGTSGWSIDTQYF. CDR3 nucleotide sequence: TGCGCCAGCAGCTTGGAAAGAGGGGGAACTAGCGGGTGGAGTATAGATACGCAGTATTTT.

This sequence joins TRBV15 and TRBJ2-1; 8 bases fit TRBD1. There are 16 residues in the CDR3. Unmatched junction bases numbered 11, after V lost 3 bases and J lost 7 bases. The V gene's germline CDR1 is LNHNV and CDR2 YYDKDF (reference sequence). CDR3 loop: CATSRGQGQGQNEQFF. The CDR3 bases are TGTGCCACCAGCAGGGGCCAAGGACAGGGTCAGAATGAGCAGTTCTTC.

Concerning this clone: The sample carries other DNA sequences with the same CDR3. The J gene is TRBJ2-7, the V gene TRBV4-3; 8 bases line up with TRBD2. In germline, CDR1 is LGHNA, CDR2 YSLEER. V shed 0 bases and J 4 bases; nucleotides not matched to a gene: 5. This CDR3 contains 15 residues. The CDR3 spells CASSQENSGVYEQYF. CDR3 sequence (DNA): TGCGCCAGCAGCCAAGAGAATAGCGGGGTGTACGAGCAGTACTTC.

CDR3 in amino acids: CASSPTGGKETQYF. The DNA of the CDR3 is TGTGCCAGCAGCCCGACAGGGGGCAAAGAGACCCAGTACTTC. The V call is TRBV5-4, the J call TRBJ2-5, with TRBD1 identical over 10 bases. The CDR3 length is 14 residues. Germline lookup yields CDR1 SGHNT and CDR2 YYREEE (reference sequence). V trimming: 4 bases; J trimming: 3 bases; junction bases outside the gene matches: 3. The entire variable domain, with the rest obtained from reference TRBV5-4 and TRBJ2-5, is as follows: ETGVTQSPTHLIKTRGQQVTLRCSSQSGHNTVSWYQQALGQGPQFIFQYYREEENGRGNFPPRFSGLQFPNYSSELNVNALELDDSALYLCASSPTGGKETQYFGPGTRLLVL.

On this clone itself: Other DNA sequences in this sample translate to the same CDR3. The CDR3 region is CASSLGQTYEQYF. CDR3 sequence (DNA): TGTGCCAGCAGCTTAGGACAGACCTACGAGCAGTACTTC. The rearrangement links TRBV11-2 to TRBJ2-7, with D maybe TRBD1 (5 bases). The CDR3 covers 13 residues. Trimming left V 1 base short and J 2 bases short, with 6 bases between. In germline, CDR1 is SGHAT, CDR2 FQNNGV. The entire variable domain, with the rest obtained from reference TRBV11-2 and TRBJ2-7, is as follows: EAGVAQSPRYKIIEKRQSVAFWCNPISGHATLYWYQQILGQGPKLLIQFQNNGVVDDSQLPKDRFSAERLKGVDSTLKIQPAKLEDSAVYLCASSLGQTYEQYFGPGTRLTVT.